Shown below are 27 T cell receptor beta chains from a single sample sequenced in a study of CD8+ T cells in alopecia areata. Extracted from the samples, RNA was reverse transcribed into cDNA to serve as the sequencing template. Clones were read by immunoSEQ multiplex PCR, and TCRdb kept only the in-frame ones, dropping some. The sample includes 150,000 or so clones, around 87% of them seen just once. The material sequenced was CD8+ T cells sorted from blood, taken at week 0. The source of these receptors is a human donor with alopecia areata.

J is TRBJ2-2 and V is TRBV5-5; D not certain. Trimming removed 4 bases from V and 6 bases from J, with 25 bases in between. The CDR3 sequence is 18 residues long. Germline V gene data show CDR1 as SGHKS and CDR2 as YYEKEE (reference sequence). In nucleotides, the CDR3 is TGTGCCAGCAGCCCCAGGACGATTACTTCATATAATGCCGGGGAGCTGTTTTTT. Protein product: CASSPRTITSYNAGELFF.

The CDR3 here is CASSLPYGGRVTDTQYF. The CDR3 DNA reads as TGTGCCAGCAGCTTACCCTATGGCGGGAGGGTCACAGATACGCAGTATTTT. The gene calls are TRBV7-2 and TRBJ2-3; 9 bases fit TRBD2. CDR3 size: 17 residues. Trimming took 2 bases from V and 2 from J; bases not matched to a gene: 8. Germline V gives CDR1 SGHTA, CDR2 FQGNSA.

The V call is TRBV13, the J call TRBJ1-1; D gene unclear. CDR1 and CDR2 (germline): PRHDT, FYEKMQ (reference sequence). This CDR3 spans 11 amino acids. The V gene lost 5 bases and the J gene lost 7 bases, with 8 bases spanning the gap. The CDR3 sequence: CASSLGNEAFF. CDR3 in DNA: TGTGCCAGCAGCCTTGGAAATGAAGCTTTCTTT.

This CDR3 reads CAWSVGGQQFF. CDR3 DNA: TGTGCCTGGAGTGTAGGAGGGCAGCAGTTCTTC. The chain has TRBV30 and TRBJ2-1; D may be TRBD2 (6 bases). Germline lookup yields CDR1 GTSNPN and CDR2 SVGIG (reference sequence). Trimming cost V 0 bases and J 11 bases, with 8 bases left between them. This CDR3 region has 11 residues.

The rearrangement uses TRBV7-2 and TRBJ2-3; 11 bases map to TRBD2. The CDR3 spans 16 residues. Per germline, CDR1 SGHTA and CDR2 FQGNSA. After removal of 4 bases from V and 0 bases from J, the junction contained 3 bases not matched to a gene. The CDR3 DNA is TGTGCCAGCAGCTGGACTAGCGGGTTGAGCACAGATACGCAGTATTTT. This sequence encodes CASSWTSGLSTDTQYF.

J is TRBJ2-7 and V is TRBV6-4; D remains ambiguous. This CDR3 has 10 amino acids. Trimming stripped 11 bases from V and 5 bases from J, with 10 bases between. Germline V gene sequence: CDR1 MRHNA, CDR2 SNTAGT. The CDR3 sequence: CAPLAHEQYF. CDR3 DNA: TGTGCCCCCCTCGCCCACGAGCAGTACTTC.

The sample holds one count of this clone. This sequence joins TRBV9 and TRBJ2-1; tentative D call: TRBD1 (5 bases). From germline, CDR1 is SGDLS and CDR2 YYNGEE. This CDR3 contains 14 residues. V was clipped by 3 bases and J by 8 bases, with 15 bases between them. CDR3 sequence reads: CASSAVGRFDEQFF. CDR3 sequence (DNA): TGTGCCAGCAGCGCCGTGGGGCGGTTCGATGAGCAGTTCTTC.

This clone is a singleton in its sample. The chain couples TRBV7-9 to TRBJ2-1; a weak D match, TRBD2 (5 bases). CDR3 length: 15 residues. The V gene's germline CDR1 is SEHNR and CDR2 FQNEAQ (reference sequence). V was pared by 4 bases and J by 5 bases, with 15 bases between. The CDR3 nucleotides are TGTGCCAGCAGCTCGTCCGCGGGTCGCCACAATGAGCAGTTCTTC. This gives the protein CASSSSAGRHNEQFF.

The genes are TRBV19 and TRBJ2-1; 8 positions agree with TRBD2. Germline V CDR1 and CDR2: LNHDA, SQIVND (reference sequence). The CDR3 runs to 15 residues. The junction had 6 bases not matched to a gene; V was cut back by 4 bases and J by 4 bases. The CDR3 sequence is CASSTGLGFYNEQFF. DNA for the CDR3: TGTGCCAGTAGTACGGGACTAGGATTTTACAATGAGCAGTTCTTC.

CDR3 bases: TGCGCCAGCAGCTTGGCCTTATCCTACAATGAGCAGTTCTTC. Translating gives CASSLALSYNEQFF. This sequence joins TRBV5-1 and TRBJ2-1; no firm D call. Per the germline V gene, CDR1 is SGHRS and CDR2 is YFSETQ. The CDR3 is made up of 14 amino acids. V was pared by 0 bases and J by 1 base, with 5 bases between.

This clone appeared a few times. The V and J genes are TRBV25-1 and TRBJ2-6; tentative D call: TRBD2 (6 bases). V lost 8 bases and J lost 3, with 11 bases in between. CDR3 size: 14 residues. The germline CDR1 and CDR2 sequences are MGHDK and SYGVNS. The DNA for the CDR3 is TGTGCCAGCCAACGGGGGTTTGGGGCCAACGTCCTGACTTTC. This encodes CASQRGFGANVLTF.

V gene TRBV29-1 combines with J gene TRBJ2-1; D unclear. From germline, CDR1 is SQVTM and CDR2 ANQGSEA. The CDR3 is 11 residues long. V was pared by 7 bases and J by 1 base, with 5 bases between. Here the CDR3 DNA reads TGCAGCGCCGATTCCTACAATGAGCAGTTCTTC. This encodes CSADSYNEQFF.

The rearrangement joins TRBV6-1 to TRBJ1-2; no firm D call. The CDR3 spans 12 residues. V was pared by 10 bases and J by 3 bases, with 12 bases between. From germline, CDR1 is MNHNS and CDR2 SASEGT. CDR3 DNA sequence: TGTGCCACCCGCCGGACGGACTATGGCTACACCTTC. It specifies CATRRTDYGYTF.

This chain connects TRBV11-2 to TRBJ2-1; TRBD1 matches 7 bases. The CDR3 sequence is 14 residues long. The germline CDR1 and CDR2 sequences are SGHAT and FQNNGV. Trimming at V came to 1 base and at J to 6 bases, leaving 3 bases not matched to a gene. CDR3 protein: CASSLGQGGNEQFF. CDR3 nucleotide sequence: TGTGCCAGCAGCTTAGGACAGGGCGGCAATGAGCAGTTCTTC.

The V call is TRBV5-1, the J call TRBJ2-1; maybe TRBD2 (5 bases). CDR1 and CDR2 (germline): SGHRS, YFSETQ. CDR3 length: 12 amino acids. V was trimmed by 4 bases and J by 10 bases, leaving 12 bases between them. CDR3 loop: CASSARAEEQFF. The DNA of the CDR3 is TGCGCCAGCAGCGCGAGGGCGGAAGAGCAGTTCTTC. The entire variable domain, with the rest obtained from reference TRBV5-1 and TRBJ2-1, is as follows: KAGVTQTPRYLIKTRGQQVTLSCSPISGHRSVSWYQQTPGQGLQFLFEYFSETQRNKGNFPGRFSGRQFSNSRSEMNVSTLELGDSALYLCASSARAEEQFFGPGTRLTVL.

Here the CDR3 reads CASSGLAGIPGELFF. CDR3 DNA sequence: TGTGCCAGCAGCGGTTTGGCAGGGATCCCCGGGGAGCTGTTTTTT. The chain couples TRBV2 to TRBJ2-2; maybe TRBD1 (5 bases). V gave up 6 bases and J gave up 6 bases, with 17 bases separating them. The CDR3 extends over 15 amino acids. Germline V lookup: CDR1 SNHLY, CDR2 FYNNEI.

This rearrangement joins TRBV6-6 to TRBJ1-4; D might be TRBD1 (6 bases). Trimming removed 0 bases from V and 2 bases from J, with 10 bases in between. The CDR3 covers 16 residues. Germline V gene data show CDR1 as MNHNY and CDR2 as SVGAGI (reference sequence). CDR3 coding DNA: TGTGCCAGCAGTTACTCCTGGGGGCTGACTAATGAAAAACTGTTTTTT. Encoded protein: CASSYSWGLTNEKLFF.

CDR3: CATTQRAHGDEQYF. The CDR3 region has the DNA TGTGCCACCACCCAGCGGGCCCACGGGGACGAGCAGTACTTC. This sequence joins TRBV15 and TRBJ2-7; perhaps TRBD2 as D (6 bases). The CDR3 sequence is 14 residues long. The germline CDR1 and CDR2 sequences are LNHNV and YYDKDF (reference sequence). V lost 7 bases and J lost 5, with 18 bases in between. Filled out from reference TRBV15 and TRBJ2-7, the complete variable domain reads DAMVIQNPRYQVTQFGKPVTLSCSQTLNHNVMYWYQQKSSQAPKLLFHYYDKDFNNEADTPDNFQSRRPNTSFCFLDIRSPGLGDTAMYLCATTQRAHGDEQYFGPGTRLTVT.

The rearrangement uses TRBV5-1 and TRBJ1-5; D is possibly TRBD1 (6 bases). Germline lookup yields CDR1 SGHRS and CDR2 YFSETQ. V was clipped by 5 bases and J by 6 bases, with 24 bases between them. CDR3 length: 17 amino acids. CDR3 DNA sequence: TGCGCCAGCAGGGCGACATATACAGGGAAGGGAGTTCAGCCCCAGCATTTT. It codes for CASRATYTGKGVQPQHF.

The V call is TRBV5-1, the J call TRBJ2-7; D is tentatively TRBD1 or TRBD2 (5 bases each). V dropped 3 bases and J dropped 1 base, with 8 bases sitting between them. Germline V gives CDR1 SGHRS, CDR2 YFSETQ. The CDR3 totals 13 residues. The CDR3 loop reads CASSWDGSYEQYF. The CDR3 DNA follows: TGCGCCAGCAGCTGGGACGGGTCCTACGAGCAGTACTTC.

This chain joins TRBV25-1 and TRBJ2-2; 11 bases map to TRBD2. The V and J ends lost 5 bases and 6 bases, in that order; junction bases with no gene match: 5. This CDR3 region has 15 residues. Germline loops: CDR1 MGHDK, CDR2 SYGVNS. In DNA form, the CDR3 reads TGTGCCAGCAGTCAGAGACTAGCGGGGTCCGGGGAGCTGTTTTTT. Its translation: CASSQRLAGSGELFF.

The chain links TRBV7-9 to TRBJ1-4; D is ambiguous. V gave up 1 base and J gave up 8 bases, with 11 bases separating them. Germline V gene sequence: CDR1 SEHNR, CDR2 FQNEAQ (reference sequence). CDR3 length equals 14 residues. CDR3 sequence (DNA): TGTGCCAGCAGCTTAGAGGCATTTGGAGAAAAACTGTTTTTT. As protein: CASSLEAFGEKLFF.

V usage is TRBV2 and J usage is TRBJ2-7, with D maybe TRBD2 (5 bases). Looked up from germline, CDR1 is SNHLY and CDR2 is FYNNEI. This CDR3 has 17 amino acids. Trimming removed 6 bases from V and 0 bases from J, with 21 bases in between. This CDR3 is CASSGDLSSPLSYEQYF. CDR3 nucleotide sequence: TGTGCCAGCAGCGGGGATCTTAGTTCCCCTCTCTCCTACGAGCAGTACTTC.

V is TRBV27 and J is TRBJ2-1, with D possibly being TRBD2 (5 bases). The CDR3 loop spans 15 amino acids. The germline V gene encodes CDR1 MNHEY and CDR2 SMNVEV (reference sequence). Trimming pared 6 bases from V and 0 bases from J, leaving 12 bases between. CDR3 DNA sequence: TGTGCCAGCAGGCTGGACTCCTTCTCCTACAATGAGCAGTTCTTC. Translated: CASRLDSFSYNEQFF.

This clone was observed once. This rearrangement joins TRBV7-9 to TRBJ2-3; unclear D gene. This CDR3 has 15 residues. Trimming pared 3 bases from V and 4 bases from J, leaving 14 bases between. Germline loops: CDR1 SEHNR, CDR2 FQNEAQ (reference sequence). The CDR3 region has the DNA TGTGCCAGCAGCTTGGAGCCAATGAAGCCAGATACGCAGTATTTT. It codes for CASSLEPMKPDTQYF.

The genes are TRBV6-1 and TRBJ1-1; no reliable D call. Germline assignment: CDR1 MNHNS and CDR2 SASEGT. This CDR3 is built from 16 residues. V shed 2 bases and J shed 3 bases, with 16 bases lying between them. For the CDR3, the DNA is TGTGCCAGCAGTGAATATATAGGTTCCTGGGACACTGAAGCTTTCTTT. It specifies CASSEYIGSWDTEAFF.

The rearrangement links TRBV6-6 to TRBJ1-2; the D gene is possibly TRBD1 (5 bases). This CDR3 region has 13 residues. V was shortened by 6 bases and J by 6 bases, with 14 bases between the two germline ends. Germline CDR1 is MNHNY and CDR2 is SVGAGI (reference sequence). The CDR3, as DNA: TGTGCCAGCAGGGTACAGGACACCCATGGCTACACCTTC. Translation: CASRVQDTHGYTF.